The T cell receptor beta chain described here comes from a study of CD8+ T cells in alopecia areata. Study-wide context: Treated individuals took tofacitinib by mouth, 5 to 10 mg twice daily.

V shed 6 bases, J shed 5 bases, and the junction held 5 bases outside the gene matches. Germline values: CDR1 GTSNPN, CDR2 SVGIG (reference sequence). This CDR3 spans 13 amino acids. About this clone itself: What it binds is unknown.

Peripheral blood and lesional scalp punch biopsies were taken from alopecia areata patients. As the sequencing template, cDNA was produced by extracting RNA and reverse transcribing it. The table came from immunoSEQ multiplex PCR; TCRdb's copy has only in-frame clones and leaves some out. Here the sample spans about 150,000 clones, around 50% being singletons. Overall study results and limits: Clonality exceeded that of normal scalp in lesional scalp, most notably in alopecia totalis/universalis. Mouse data revealed clearer TCR sharing than patient data did, a gap possibly tied to HLA.

The chain employs TRBV30 and TRBJ2-5, with 11 bases matching TRBD2. This receptor was obtained from a human donor with alopecia areata. Sequencing was carried out using CD4+ T cells sorted from blood. The CDR3 bases are TGTGCCTGTGCACTAGCGGGAGCTGAGACCCAGTACTTC. The encoded protein is CACALAGAETQYF.